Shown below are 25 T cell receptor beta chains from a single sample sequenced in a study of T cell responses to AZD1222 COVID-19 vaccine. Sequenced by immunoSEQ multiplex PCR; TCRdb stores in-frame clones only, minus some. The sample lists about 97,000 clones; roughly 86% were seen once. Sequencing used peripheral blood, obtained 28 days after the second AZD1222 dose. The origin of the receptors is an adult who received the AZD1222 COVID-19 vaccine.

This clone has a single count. The CDR3 is CASSDGFWDPGGHEQYF. In DNA, the CDR3 is TGTGCCAGCAGTGACGGGTTTTGGGACCCCGGGGGCCACGAGCAGTACTTC. The rearrangement joins TRBV6-4 to TRBJ2-7, with D possibly called TRBD1 or TRBD2 (6 bases each). From germline, CDR1 is MRHNA and CDR2 SNTAGT. The CDR3 consists of 17 residues. V shed 2 bases and J shed 5 bases, with 22 bases lying between them.

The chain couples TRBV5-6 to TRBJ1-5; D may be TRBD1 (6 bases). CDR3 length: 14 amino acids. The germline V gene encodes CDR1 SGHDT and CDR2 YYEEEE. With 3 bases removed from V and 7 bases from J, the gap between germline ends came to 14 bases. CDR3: CASSSRGLGQPQHF. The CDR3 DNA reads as TGTGCCAGCAGCTCACGGGGGCTGGGACAGCCCCAGCATTTT.

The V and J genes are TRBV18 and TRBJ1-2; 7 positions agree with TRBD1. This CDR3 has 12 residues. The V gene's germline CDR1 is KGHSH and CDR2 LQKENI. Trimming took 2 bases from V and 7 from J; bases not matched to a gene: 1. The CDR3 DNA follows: TGTGCCAGCTCACCAACAGGGGTTGGCTACACCTTC. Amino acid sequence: CASSPTGVGYTF.

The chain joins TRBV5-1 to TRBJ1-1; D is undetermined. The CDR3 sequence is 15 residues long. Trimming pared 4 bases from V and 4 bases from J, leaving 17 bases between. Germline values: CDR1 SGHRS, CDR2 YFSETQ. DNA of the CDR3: TGCGCCAGCAGCCCCCTGCGTCCCGGCGGCACTGAAGCTTTCTTT. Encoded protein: CASSPLRPGGTEAFF.

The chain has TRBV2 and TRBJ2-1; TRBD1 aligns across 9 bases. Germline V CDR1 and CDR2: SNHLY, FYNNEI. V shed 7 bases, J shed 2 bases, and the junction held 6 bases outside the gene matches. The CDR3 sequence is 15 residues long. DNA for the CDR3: TGTGCCAGCAACCCGGACAGGGGCCCCTACAATGAGCAGTTCTTC. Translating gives CASNPDRGPYNEQFF. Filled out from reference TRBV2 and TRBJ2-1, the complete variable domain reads EPEVTQTPSHQVTQMGQEVILRCVPISNHLYFYWYRQILGQKVEFLVSFYNNEISEKSEIFDDQFSVERPDGSNFTLKIRSTKLEDSAMYFCASNPDRGPYNEQFFGPGTRLTVL.

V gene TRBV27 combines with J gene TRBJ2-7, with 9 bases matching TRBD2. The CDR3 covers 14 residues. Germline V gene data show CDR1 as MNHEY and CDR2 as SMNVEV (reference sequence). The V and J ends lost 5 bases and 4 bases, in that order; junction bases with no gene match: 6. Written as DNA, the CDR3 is TGTGCCAGCAGTGGGAGCGGGAGGTCTTACGAGCAGTACTTC. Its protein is CASSGSGRSYEQYF.

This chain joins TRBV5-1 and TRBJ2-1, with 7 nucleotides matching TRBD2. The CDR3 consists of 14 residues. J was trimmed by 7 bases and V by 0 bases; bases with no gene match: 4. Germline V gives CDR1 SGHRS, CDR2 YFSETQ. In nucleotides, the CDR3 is TGCGCCAGCAGCTTGGAACTAGCGAAGAATGAGCAGTTCTTC. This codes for CASSLELAKNEQFF.

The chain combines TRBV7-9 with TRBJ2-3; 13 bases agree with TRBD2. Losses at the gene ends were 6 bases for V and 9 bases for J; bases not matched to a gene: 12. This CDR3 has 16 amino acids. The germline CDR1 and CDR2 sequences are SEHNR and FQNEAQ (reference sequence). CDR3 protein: CASRAEPGLAGTTQYF. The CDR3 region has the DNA TGTGCCAGCAGAGCGGAACCGGGACTAGCGGGAACAACGCAGTATTTT.

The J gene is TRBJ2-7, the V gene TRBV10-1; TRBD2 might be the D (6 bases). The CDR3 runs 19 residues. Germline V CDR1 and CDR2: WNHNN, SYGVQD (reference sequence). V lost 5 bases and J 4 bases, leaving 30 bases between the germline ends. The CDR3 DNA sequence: TGCGCCAGCAGTCCTCCACCTCAGGGTTGGCGGGATATCGGTTACGAGCAGTACTTC. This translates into CASSPPPQGWRDIGYEQYF.

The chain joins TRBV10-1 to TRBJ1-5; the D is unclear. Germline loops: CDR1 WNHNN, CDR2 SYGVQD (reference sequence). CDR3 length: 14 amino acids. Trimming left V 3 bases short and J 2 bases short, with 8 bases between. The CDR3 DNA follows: TGCGCCAGCAGTGAAGGGCACGGCAATCAGCCCCAGCATTTT. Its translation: CASSEGHGNQPQHF.

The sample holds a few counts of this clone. In DNA form, the CDR3 reads TGCGCCAGCAGCTTGGGATTAGGACAGGGGGCTGAAGCTTTCTTT. It yields the protein CASSLGLGQGAEAFF. This chain links TRBV5-1 with TRBJ1-1; 10 nucleotides agree with TRBD1. In germline, CDR1 is SGHRS, CDR2 YFSETQ. The CDR3 is made up of 15 amino acids. V shed 0 bases, J shed 6 bases, and the junction held 5 bases outside the gene matches. Drawing the rest from reference TRBV5-1 and TRBJ1-1, the complete variable domain is KAGVTQTPRYLIKTRGQQVTLSCSPISGHRSVSWYQQTPGQGLQFLFEYFSETQRNKGNFPGRFSGRQFSNSRSEMNVSTLELGDSALYLCASSLGLGQGAEAFFGQGTRLTVV.

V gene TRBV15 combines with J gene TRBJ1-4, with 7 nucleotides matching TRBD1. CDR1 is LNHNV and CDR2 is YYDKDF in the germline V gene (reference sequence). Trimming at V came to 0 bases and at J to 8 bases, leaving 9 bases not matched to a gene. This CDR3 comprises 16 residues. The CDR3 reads CATSRDIAQGWEKLFF. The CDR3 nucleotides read TGTGCCACCAGCAGAGATATTGCACAGGGGTGGGAAAAACTGTTTTTT.

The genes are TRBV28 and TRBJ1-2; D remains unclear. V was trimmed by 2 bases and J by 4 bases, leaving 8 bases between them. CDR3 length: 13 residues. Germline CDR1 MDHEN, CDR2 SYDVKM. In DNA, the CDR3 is TGTGCCAGCAGTTTAGAGGGTCCCTATGGCTACACCTTC. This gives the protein CASSLEGPYGYTF.

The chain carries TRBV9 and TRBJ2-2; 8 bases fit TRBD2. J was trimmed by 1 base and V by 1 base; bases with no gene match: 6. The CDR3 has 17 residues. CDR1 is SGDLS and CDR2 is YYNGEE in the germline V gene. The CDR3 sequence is CASSVTGGALNTGELFF. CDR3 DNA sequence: TGTGCCAGCAGCGTAACCGGGGGGGCCCTGAACACCGGGGAGCTGTTTTTT. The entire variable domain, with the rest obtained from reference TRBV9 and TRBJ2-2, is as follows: DSGVTQTPKHLITATGQRVTLRCSPRSGDLSVYWYQQSLDQGLQFLIQYYNGEERAKGNILERFSAQQFPDLHSELNLSSLELGDSALYFCASSVTGGALNTGELFFGEGSRLTVL.

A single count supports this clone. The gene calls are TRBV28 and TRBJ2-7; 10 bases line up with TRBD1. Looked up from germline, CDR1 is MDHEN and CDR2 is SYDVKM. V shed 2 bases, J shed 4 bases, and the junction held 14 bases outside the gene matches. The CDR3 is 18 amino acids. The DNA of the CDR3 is TGTGCCAGCAGTTTAAGTGGAGGGCCGACAGGGGGCGTTTACGAGCAGTACTTC. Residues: CASSLSGGPTGGVYEQYF.

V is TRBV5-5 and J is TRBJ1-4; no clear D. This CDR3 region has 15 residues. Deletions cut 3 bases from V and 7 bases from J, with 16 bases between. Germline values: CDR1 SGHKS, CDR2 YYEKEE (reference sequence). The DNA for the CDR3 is TGTGCCAGCAGCTCACCCGTATTGGGCAGTGAAAAACTGTTTTTT. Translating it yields CASSSPVLGSEKLFF.

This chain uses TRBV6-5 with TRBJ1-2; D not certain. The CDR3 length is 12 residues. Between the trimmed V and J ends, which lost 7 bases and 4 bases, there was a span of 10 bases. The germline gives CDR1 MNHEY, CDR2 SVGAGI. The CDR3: CASTRSSYGYTF. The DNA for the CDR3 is TGTGCCAGCACTCGGAGTTCCTATGGCTACACCTTC.

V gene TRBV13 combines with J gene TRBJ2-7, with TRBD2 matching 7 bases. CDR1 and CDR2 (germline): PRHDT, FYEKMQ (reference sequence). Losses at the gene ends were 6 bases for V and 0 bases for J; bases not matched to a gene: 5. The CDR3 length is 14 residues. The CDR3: CASRKGGSSYEQYF. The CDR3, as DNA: TGTGCCAGCAGAAAAGGCGGGAGCTCCTACGAGCAGTACTTC.

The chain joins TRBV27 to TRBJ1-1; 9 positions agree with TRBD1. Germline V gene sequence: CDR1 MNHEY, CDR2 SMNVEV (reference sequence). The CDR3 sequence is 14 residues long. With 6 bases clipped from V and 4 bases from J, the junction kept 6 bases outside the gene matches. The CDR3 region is CASSSTGGGTEAFF. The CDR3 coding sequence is TGTGCCAGCAGCTCCACAGGGGGCGGCACTGAAGCTTTCTTT.

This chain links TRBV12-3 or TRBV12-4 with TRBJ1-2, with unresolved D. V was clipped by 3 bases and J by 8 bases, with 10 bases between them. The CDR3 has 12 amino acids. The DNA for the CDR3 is TGTGCCAGCAGTTTCGAGGAGGCGGGCTACACCTTC. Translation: CASSFEEAGYTF.

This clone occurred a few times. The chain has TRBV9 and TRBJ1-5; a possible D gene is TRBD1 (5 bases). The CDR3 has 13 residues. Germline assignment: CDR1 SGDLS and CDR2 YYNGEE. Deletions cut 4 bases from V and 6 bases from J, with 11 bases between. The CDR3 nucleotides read TGTGCCAGCAGCCTCGGAGGGGTTCAGCCCCAGCATTTT. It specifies CASSLGGVQPQHF.

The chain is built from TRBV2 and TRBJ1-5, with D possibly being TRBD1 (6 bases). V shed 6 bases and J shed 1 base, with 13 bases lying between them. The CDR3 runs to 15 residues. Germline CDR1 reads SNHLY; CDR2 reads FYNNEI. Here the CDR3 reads CASRPWGASNQPQHF. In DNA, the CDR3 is TGTGCCAGCAGGCCTTGGGGGGCCAGCAATCAGCCCCAGCATTTT.

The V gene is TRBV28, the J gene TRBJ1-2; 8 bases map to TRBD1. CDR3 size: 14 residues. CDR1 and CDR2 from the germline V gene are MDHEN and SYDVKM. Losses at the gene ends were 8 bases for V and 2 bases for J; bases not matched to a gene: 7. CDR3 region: CASGTGGSNYGYTF. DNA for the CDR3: TGTGCCAGCGGAACAGGGGGGAGCAACTATGGCTACACCTTC.

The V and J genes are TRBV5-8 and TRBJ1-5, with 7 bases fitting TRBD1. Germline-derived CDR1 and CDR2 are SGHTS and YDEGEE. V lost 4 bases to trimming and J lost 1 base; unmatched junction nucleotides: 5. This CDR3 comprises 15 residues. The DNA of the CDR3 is TGTGCCAGCAGCCTCGGGACAGTCAGCAATCAGCCCCAGCATTTT. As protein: CASSLGTVSNQPQHF.

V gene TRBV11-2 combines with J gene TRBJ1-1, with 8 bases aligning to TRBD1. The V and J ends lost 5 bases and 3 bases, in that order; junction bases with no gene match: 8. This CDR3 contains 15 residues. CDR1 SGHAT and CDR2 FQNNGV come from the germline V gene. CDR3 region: CASSPPGQVHTEAFF. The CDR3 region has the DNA TGTGCCAGCAGCCCTCCGGGACAGGTACACACTGAAGCTTTCTTT. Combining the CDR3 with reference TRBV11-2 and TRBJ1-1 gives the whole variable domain EAGVAQSPRYKIIEKRQSVAFWCNPISGHATLYWYQQILGQGPKLLIQFQNNGVVDDSQLPKDRFSAERLKGVDSTLKIQPAKLEDSAVYLCASSPPGQVHTEAFFGQGTRLTVV.